Presented here are 16 T cell receptor beta chains from one specimen sequenced in a study of cytomegalovirus exposure and HLA in healthy donors. PCR was performed using 60 Vbeta and 13 Jbeta primers. Data came from immunoSEQ multiplex PCR; TCRdb stores just in-frame clones and leaves some out. The sample has about 140,000 clones; approximately 84% are singletons. Sequenced input: PBMCs. All receptors come from a man aged 30 to 39 in good health and CMV-seropositive.

The chain links TRBV18 to TRBJ1-1; D is ambiguous. V dropped 3 bases and J dropped 0 bases, with 8 bases sitting between them. This CDR3 contains 14 residues. CDR1 is KGHSH, CDR2 LQKENI, per germline. The CDR3 region has the DNA TGTGCCAGCTCACCGCGGATCCTGAACACTGAAGCTTTCTTT. This codes for CASSPRILNTEAFF.

Regarding this clone: This specimen includes other DNA sequences encoding the same CDR3. The rearrangement links TRBV2 to TRBJ2-7, with 12 bases fitting TRBD2. The length of the CDR3 is 13 residues. Looked up from germline, CDR1 is SNHLY and CDR2 is FYNNEI. With 6 bases clipped from V and 4 bases from J, the junction kept 1 base outside the gene matches. In DNA form, the CDR3 reads TGTGCCAGCAGGACTAGCGGGAGTTACGAGCAGTACTTC. This codes for CASRTSGSYEQYF.

V gene TRBV19 combines with J gene TRBJ2-2; 7 nucleotides line up with TRBD2. The germline V gene encodes CDR1 LNHDA and CDR2 SQIVND (reference sequence). The CDR3 loop spans 13 amino acids. V gave up 10 bases and J gave up 4 bases; unmatched junction bases: 6. The CDR3 reads CATRDYLTGELFF. As DNA, the CDR3 is TGTGCCACGAGGGACTACCTCACCGGGGAGCTGTTTTTT.

This clone was counted a few times. The chain uses TRBV6-1 and TRBJ2-7; 13 bases agree with TRBD2. V trimming: 1 base; J trimming: 5 bases; junction bases outside the gene matches: 2. Germline V gene lookup returns CDR1 MNHNS and CDR2 SASEGT. This CDR3 is built from 15 residues. CDR3 coding DNA: TGTGCCAGCAGTGAAGGGACTAGCGGGAGCCACGAGCAGTACTTC. As protein: CASSEGTSGSHEQYF.

The chain is built from TRBV7-8 and TRBJ1-3, with a tentative D call TRBD1 (6 bases). The CDR3 covers 17 residues. The V gene lost 8 bases and the J gene lost 1 base, with 21 bases spanning the gap. Germline V gives CDR1 SGHVS, CDR2 FQNEAQ. This CDR3 reads CASQSPPQGRSGNTIYF. The DNA for the CDR3 is TGTGCCAGCCAGAGCCCCCCACAGGGAAGATCTGGAAACACCATATATTTT.

The chain is built from TRBV9 and TRBJ2-7; 7 bases align to TRBD1. CDR3 length: 14 amino acids. Germline CDR1 reads SGDLS; CDR2 reads YYNGEE. The V and J ends lost 3 bases and 12 bases, in that order; junction bases with no gene match: 15. CDR3 sequence: CASSGPGQPLRRYF. CDR3 nucleotide sequence: TGTGCCAGCAGCGGACCGGGACAGCCTCTACGAAGGTACTTC.

This clone was seen a few times. The rearrangement uses TRBV11-2 and TRBJ1-5; a weak D match, TRBD1 (6 bases). The CDR3 loop spans 15 amino acids. Deletions cut 5 bases from V and 3 bases from J, with 14 bases between. Germline loops: CDR1 SGHAT, CDR2 FQNNGV. This CDR3 reads CASSLGGQLNQPQHF. CDR3 nucleotides: TGTGCCAGCAGCCTAGGCGGACAGCTCAATCAGCCCCAGCATTTT.

The chain carries TRBV5-5 and TRBJ2-3; TRBD1 matches at 7 bases. The V gene end was trimmed by 2 bases and the J gene end by 2 bases; junction bases not matched to a gene: 8. Germline V gene sequence: CDR1 SGHKS, CDR2 YYEKEE (reference sequence). CDR3 length: 16 residues. CDR3 bases: TGTGCCAGCAGCTTCGGTAGGGACAGAGTCACAGATACGCAGTATTTT. This encodes CASSFGRDRVTDTQYF.

This clone was recorded once. The chain joins TRBV5-1 to TRBJ2-7; possibly TRBD2 for D (6 bases). V dropped 5 bases and J dropped 7 bases, with 13 bases sitting between them. From germline, CDR1 is SGHRS and CDR2 YFSETQ. The CDR3 has 12 amino acids. This chain's CDR3 is CASRRETEEQYF. DNA of the CDR3: TGCGCCAGCAGACGGGAGACAGAGGAGCAGTACTTC.

A single count supports this clone. This chain uses TRBV23-1 with TRBJ2-7, with D tentatively TRBD1 (6 bases). TRBV23-1 is designated an ORF whose function remains uncertain. Between the trimmed V and J ends, which lost 0 bases and 8 bases, there was a span of 8 bases. There are 12 residues in the CDR3. CDR3 sequence (DNA): TGCGCCAGCAGTCAATCGCAGGGGAAGCAGTACTTC. This codes for CASSQSQGKQYF.

The chain recombines TRBV11-1 with TRBJ2-3; 14 nucleotides agree with TRBD2. Germline values: CDR1 SGHAT, CDR2 FQDESV (reference sequence). The CDR3 sequence is 16 residues long. J gave up 6 bases and V 5 bases, and 7 bases lay outside the gene matches. CDR3 protein: CASSLTGLAGADTQYF. In DNA form, the CDR3 reads TGTGCCAGCAGCCTGACGGGACTAGCGGGAGCGGATACGCAGTATTTT.

The chain employs TRBV19 and TRBJ2-5, with TRBD2 matching 9 bases. This CDR3 region has 14 residues. The germline V gene encodes CDR1 LNHDA and CDR2 SQIVND (reference sequence). Germline trimming cut 5 bases from V and 1 base from J; bases unmatched to any gene: 2. The DNA for the CDR3 is TGTGCCAGTAGTTCGACTAGCGGCCAAGAGACCCAGTACTTC. As protein: CASSSTSGQETQYF.

This clone was observed a few times. The chain carries TRBV6-5 and TRBJ1-1, with TRBD1 matching over 9 bases. The V gene end was trimmed by 5 bases and the J gene end by 4 bases; junction bases not matched to a gene: 5. CDR1 and CDR2 (germline): MNHEY, SVGAGI. There are 14 residues in the CDR3. As DNA, the CDR3 is TGTGCCAGCAGTCGACAGGGGGAGATCACTGAAGCTTTCTTT. Amino acids: CASSRQGEITEAFF.

This chain uses TRBV6-4 with TRBJ2-3; D gene unclear. The CDR3 is 13 residues long. Deletions cut 4 bases from V and 2 bases from J, with 7 bases between. Germline V lookup: CDR1 MRHNA, CDR2 SNTAGT. As DNA, the CDR3 is TGTGCCAGCAGTGTAGGAGCCACAGATACGCAGTATTTT. It translates to CASSVGATDTQYF.

J is TRBJ2-3 and V is TRBV7-6; TRBD2 matches at 11 bases. The V gene's germline CDR1 is SGHVS and CDR2 FNYEAQ. The CDR3 runs to 15 residues. Trimming cost V 5 bases and J 3 bases; bases outside gene matches: 4. The CDR3 sequence: CASSRVAGGTDTQYF. DNA of the CDR3: TGTGCCAGCAGCAGAGTAGCGGGGGGGACAGATACGCAGTATTTT.

This clone was counted between two and nine times. V and J are TRBV12-5 and TRBJ2-3; D gene ambiguous. Between the trimmed V and J ends, which lost 0 bases and 0 bases, there was a span of 13 bases. CDR3 size: 17 residues. Germline CDR1 and CDR2: LGHNT and FRNRAP. CDR3 sequence: CASGLVVIAPSTDTQYF. The CDR3 coding sequence is TGTGCTAGTGGTTTGGTGGTGATAGCCCCTAGCACAGATACGCAGTATTTT.